The rows below give T cell receptor beta chains drawn from one sample of a study of a mutant IDH1 vaccine in newly diagnosed glioma. The repertoire was sequenced with immunoSEQ multiplex PCR; TCRdb's copy has only in-frame clones and lacks some. The sample contains some 38,000 clones, roughly 76% of which appear only once. For these receptors, no antigen is known. Source: PBMCs, taken from a glioma patient whose treatment included an IDH1 peptide vaccine. These receptors came from a middle-aged man with glioma. Each CDR3 is given with its conserved first and last residue. A D gene is named only where the DNA matches it firmly. Clone size is stated in some rows and not others, as once, few, many or a class when expanded.

TRBV21-1	-	-	TRBJ1-3	CASRLPGESSGNTIYF	TGTGCCAGCCGACTACCAGGTGAATCTTCTGGAAACACCATATATTTT
TRBV10-3	-	few	TRBJ2-5	CAISESISPGGETQYF	TGTGCCATCAGTGAGTCGATTTCTCCAGGAGGAGAGACCCAGTACTTC
TRBV5-8	-	-	TRBJ1-2	CASSLGFRSGYGYTF	TGTGCCAGCAGCTTGGGGTTCAGGTCAGGCTATGGCTACACCTTC
TRBV4-1	-	-	TRBJ2-7	CASSQDAQPRSSYEQYF	TGCGCCAGCAGCCAAGATGCCCAACCGAGGAGCTCCTACGAGCAGTACTTC
TRBV19	-	-	TRBJ2-7	CASSIDRRQPYEQYF	TGTGCCAGTAGTATAGATCGCCGACAGCCGTACGAGCAGTACTTC
TRBV4-1	-	-	TRBJ2-2	CASSQVGGMGGELFF	TGCGCCAGCAGCCAAGTAGGAGGGATGGGCGGGGAGCTGTTTTTT
TRBV30	TRBD2	-	TRBJ2-3	CACKSSGGITDTQYF	TGTGCCTGCAAATCTAGCGGGGGTATCACAGATACGCAGTATTTT
TRBV11-2	TRBD2	-	TRBJ2-3	CASTLNSGGSDTQYF	TGTGCCAGCACCCTCAATAGCGGGGGGTCAGATACGCAGTATTTT
TRBV18	-	once	TRBJ1-1	CASSPGWAGNTEAFF	TGTGCCAGCTCACCGGGGTGGGCGGGGAACACTGAAGCTTTCTTT
TRBV5-1	TRBD1	-	TRBJ2-7	CASSLGDRVSYEQYF	TGCGCCAGCAGCTTGGGGGACAGGGTCTCCTACGAGCAGTACTTC
TRBV12-5	TRBD1	-	TRBJ2-2	CASGSTGGRRELFF	TGTGCTAGTGGCTCAACAGGGGGTCGGAGGGAGCTGTTTTTT
TRBV15	-	once	TRBJ2-5	CATSIDREETQYF	TGTGCCACCAGCATCGACAGAGAAGAGACCCAGTACTTC
TRBV4-3	-	-	TRBJ2-2	CASSQDMVAGELFF	TGCGCCAGCAGCCAAGATATGGTGGCCGGGGAGCTGTTTTTT
TRBV6-5	-	-	TRBJ1-2	CASRDGTLREGYTF	TGTGCCAGCAGGGACGGGACCCTCCGGGAAGGCTACACCTTC
TRBV10-2	-	once	TRBJ1-6	CASSDRQRNSPLHF	TGCGCCAGCAGTGACCGGCAGCGGAATTCACCCCTCCACTTT
TRBV11-2	-	-	TRBJ2-3	CASSLVALRGDTQYF	TGTGCCAGCAGCTTAGTGGCTTTGCGAGGGGATACGCAGTATTTT
TRBV7-8	TRBD1	-	TRBJ1-2	CASSPMGGQVNYGYTF	TGTGCCAGCAGCCCAATGGGGGGACAGGTGAACTATGGCTACACCTTC
TRBV10-3	TRBD1	-	TRBJ2-1	CAIKSDRVNNEQFF	TGTGCCATCAAGTCGGACAGGGTAAACAATGAGCAGTTCTTC
TRBV30	-	once	TRBJ2-2	CASFTENTGELFF	TGTGCCTCGTTTACCGAGAACACCGGGGAGCTGTTTTTT
TRBV19	TRBD1	-	TRBJ1-1	CASIIGTGENTEAFF	TGTGCCAGTATTATTGGGACAGGGGAGAACACTGAAGCTTTCTTT
TRBV19	-	-	TRBJ1-2	CASSGGKGLSGYTF	TGTGCCAGTAGCGGGGGTAAGGGTTTGAGCGGCTACACCTTC
TRBV29-1	-	few	TRBJ1-1	CSAQGWDTEAFF	TGCAGCGCACAGGGATGGGACACTGAAGCTTTCTTT
TRBV10-3	TRBD1	-	TRBJ1-1	CASGTGAVEAFF	TGTGCCAGCGGAACAGGGGCGGTTGAAGCTTTCTTT
TRBV15	-	-	TRBJ2-7	CATSRGRTVEQYF	TGTGCCACCAGCAGAGGTCGGACAGTCGAGCAGTACTTC
TRBV5-1	TRBD2	-	TRBJ2-7	CASSPGTSGDEQYF	TGCGCCAGCAGTCCCGGGACTAGCGGGGACGAGCAGTACTTC
TRBV18	-	-	TRBJ2-1	CASSPNPTSSYNEQFF	TGTGCCAGCTCACCCAACCCAACCTCATCCTACAATGAGCAGTTCTTC
TRBV19	-	-	TRBJ2-6	CASSTRQASGANVLTF	TGTGCCAGTAGTACCCGACAAGCCTCTGGGGCCAACGTCCTGACTTTC
TRBV5-6	-	-	TRBJ1-6	CASSPTPSSYNSPLHF	TGTGCCAGCAGCCCCACCCCGAGCTCCTATAATTCACCCCTCCACTTT
TRBV7-2	-	medium-sized	TRBJ1-1	CASSLGVAEAFF	TGTGCCAGCAGCTTGGGGGTCGCTGAAGCTTTCTTT
TRBV2	-	-	TRBJ2-7	CASSESEDGTSYEQYF	TGTGCCAGCAGTGAAAGTGAGGATGGGACCTCCTACGAGCAGTACTTC
TRBV6-5	-	-	TRBJ2-2	CASRDSPGTGELFF	TGTGCCAGCAGAGACAGTCCCGGAACCGGGGAGCTGTTTTTT
TRBV5-6	TRBD2	-	TRBJ2-3	CASSLRLAGDGTDTQYF	TGTGCCAGCAGCTTAAGACTAGCGGGAGATGGCACAGATACGCAGTATTTT